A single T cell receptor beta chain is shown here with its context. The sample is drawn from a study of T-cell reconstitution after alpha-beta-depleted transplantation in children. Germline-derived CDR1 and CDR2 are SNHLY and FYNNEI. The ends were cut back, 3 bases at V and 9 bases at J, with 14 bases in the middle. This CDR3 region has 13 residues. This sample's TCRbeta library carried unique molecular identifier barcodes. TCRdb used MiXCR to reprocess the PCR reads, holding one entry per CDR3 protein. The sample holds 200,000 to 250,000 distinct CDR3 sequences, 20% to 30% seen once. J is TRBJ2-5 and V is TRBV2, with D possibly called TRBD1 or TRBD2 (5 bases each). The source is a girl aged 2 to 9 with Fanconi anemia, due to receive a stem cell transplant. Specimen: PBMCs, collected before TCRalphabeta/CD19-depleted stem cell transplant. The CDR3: CASSDEGSGAQYF. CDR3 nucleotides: TGTGCCAGCAGTGACGAGGGGAGTGGGGCCCAGTACTTC.